A single sample gave rise to the 7 T cell receptor beta chains below, sequenced in a study of blood T cells in healthy people across ages. Using a J-beta primer mix together with a sample-barcoded 5' primer, a second PCR was run for roughly 7 to 11 cycles. TCRdb used MiXCR to reprocess the 5' RACE reads, holding one entry per CDR3 protein. The table lists 900,000 to 950,000 distinct CDR3 sequences, almost 30% of them singletons. These same records also appear under a second study, on T cells of mothers and their children.

The material sequenced was blood. Every receptor here comes from a woman between 40 and 55 years old in good health.

The V gene is TRBV6-2 or TRBV6-3, the J gene TRBJ1-1, with unresolved D. V lost 6 bases and J 10 bases, leaving 12 bases between the germline ends. Germline values: CDR1 MNHEY, CDR2 SVGEGT. The CDR3 totals 11 residues. Here the CDR3 DNA reads TGTGCCAGCAGCGCGCCGCCCGGAGCTTTCTTT. Residues: CASSAPPGAFF.

The rearrangement joins TRBV30 to TRBJ1-2; a weak D match, TRBD1 (5 bases). This CDR3 comprises 15 residues. Germline CDR1 is GTSNPN and CDR2 is SVGIG (reference sequence). The V and J ends lost 5 bases and 6 bases respectively, with 22 bases between them. The CDR3 here is CAWSKTRGFGDGYTF. In DNA form, the CDR3 reads TGTGCCTGGTCAAAAACTAGGGGATTTGGCGATGGCTACACCTTC.

The V and J genes are TRBV7-2 and TRBJ1-1, with 7 bases that match TRBD1. Germline CDR1 SGHTA, CDR2 FQGNSA. Trimming removed 3 bases from V and 4 bases from J; junction bases left unmatched: 5. There are 14 residues in the CDR3. The chain's CDR3 is CASSLTGPRTEAFF. The CDR3 DNA is TGTGCCAGCAGCTTGACAGGGCCCCGCACTGAAGCTTTCTTT.

This chain uses TRBV7-9 with TRBJ2-1; D uncertain. V shed 8 bases and J shed 3 bases, with 8 bases lying between them. The CDR3 sequence is 12 residues long. CDR1 and CDR2 from the germline V gene are SEHNR and FQNEAQ (reference sequence). CDR3 coding DNA: TGTGCCAGCCACGTTTACTACAATGAGCAGTTCTTC. Translation gives CASHVYYNEQFF.

In DNA, the CDR3 is TGTGCCAGCAGTCTGGACAGGGTTGGAGCGAACACTGAAGCTTTCTTT. Amino acid sequence: CASSLDRVGANTEAFF. V gene TRBV7-2 combines with J gene TRBJ1-1; 8 positions match TRBD1. Germline lookup yields CDR1 SGHTA and CDR2 FQGNSA. The CDR3 totals 16 residues. Trimming cost V 6 bases and J 1 base; bases outside gene matches: 10.

This clonotype was seen a few times. The CDR3 DNA is TGTGCCAGCAGCCCGCGGGACAGGGCGCCAGAGACCCAGTACTTC. Protein product: CASSPRDRAPETQYF. The genes are TRBV12-3 or TRBV12-4 and TRBJ2-5; TRBD1 matches at 9 bases. J was trimmed by 4 bases and V by 6 bases; bases with no gene match: 9. The CDR3 runs 15 residues.

This chain uses TRBV27 with TRBJ2-1; 9 bases align to TRBD2. The CDR3 is made up of 15 amino acids. The germline gives CDR1 MNHEY, CDR2 SMNVEV (reference sequence). With 3 bases clipped from V and 6 bases from J, the junction kept 6 bases outside the gene matches. In DNA form, the CDR3 reads TGTGCCAGCAGTTTTGGCGGGGGGGCCGCCAATGAGCAGTTCTTC. Encoded protein: CASSFGGGAANEQFF.